These T cell receptor beta chains were read from a single sample in a study of shared clonotypes between healthy human individuals. Profiled with immunoSEQ multiplex PCR; TCRdb holds only in-frame clones, not every one. The sample includes roughly 850,000 clones, approximately 96% seen only once; the top ten take less than 0.25%. Source material: naive CD8+ T cells sorted from blood. All receptors come from a man aged 25-40 years in good health. Both conserved end residues are part of each CDR3. Each record gives: J gene, V gene, D gene, clone size, CDR3 DNA, CDR3 protein. D genes are given only for firm matches. The size entry is marked missing in some rows and otherwise reads once, few, many or a size class.

TRBJ1-2 TRBV13 TRBD1 - TGTGCCAGCAGCCAGACAGGGATGGATGGCTACACCTTC CASSQTGMDGYTF
TRBJ1-2 TRBV14 - once TGTGCCAGCAGCCAAGAAACAGGGCGGGGCTACACCTTC CASSQETGRGYTF
TRBJ2-1 TRBV29-1 - - TGCAGCGTAGCCTACAATGAGCAGTTCTTC CSVAYNEQFF
TRBJ1-1 TRBV9 TRBD1 - TGTGCCAGCAGCGTAGAGGGGGCCTTGGGGCAGGGTAGGAACACTGAAGCTTTCTTT CASSVEGALGQGRNTEAFF
TRBJ2-2 TRBV7-8 - - TGTGCCAGCAGCCCGAACACCGGGGAGCTGTTTTTT CASSPNTGELFF
TRBJ2-1 TRBV6-1 TRBD2 - TGTGCCAGCAGTGAACTAGCGGACCAACGCTCCTACAATGAGCAGTTCTTC CASSELADQRSYNEQFF
TRBJ2-1 TRBV29-1 TRBD2 - TGCAGCGCATCATCAGCACTAGCGGGATACAATGAGCAGTTCTTC CSASSALAGYNEQFF
TRBJ2-7 TRBV5-4 - - TGTGCCAGCAGCTCTCGCGAGGGTGTGGGCTACGAGCAGTACTTC CASSSREGVGYEQYF
TRBJ1-2 TRBV18 - - TGTGCCAGCTCACCATCTGGGGCAGCAACACTCCTTTATGGCTACACCTTC CASSPSGAATLLYGYTF
TRBJ2-7 TRBV30 - - TGTGCCTGGAGAAACGCGGGACTCGATTACGAGCAGTACTTC CAWRNAGLDYEQYF
TRBJ2-3 TRBV2 TRBD1 - TGTGCCAGCAGTGACCCCGGGACAGGGGACACAGATACGCAGTATTTT CASSDPGTGDTDTQYF
TRBJ2-3 TRBV14 - once TGTGCCAGCAGCCAGTTCAGGACTAGCACAGATACGCAGTATTTT CASSQFRTSTDTQYF
TRBJ1-4 TRBV4-1 - - TGCGCCAGCAGCCAAGATAGGGACCTTTCAACTAATGAAAAACTGTTTTTT CASSQDRDLSTNEKLFF
TRBJ1-2 TRBV7-6 TRBD1 - TGTGCCAGCAGCTCCGGGACAGGGGTAGATGGCTACACCTTC CASSSGTGVDGYTF
TRBJ2-2 TRBV29-1 TRBD2 - TGCAGCGTCCAAACTAGACTAGCGGTGAACACCGGGGAGCTGTTTTTT CSVQTRLAVNTGELFF
TRBJ1-5 TRBV6-1 - - TGTGCCAGCAGTGGAGGACGGAACTATAGCAATCAGCCCCAGCATTTT CASSGGRNYSNQPQHF
TRBJ1-5 TRBV7-9 - - TGTGCCAGCAGCCCGGGGGGGGGCATTAATCAGCCCCAGCATTTT CASSPGGGINQPQHF
TRBJ2-3 TRBV2 - - TGTGCCAGCAGTGAAAGGTTGGGGGATAGCACAGATACGCAGTATTTT CASSERLGDSTDTQYF
TRBJ2-7 TRBV11-2 - - TGTGCCAGCAGCTTGGGCACTTACTACGAGCAGTACTTC CASSLGTYYEQYF
TRBJ2-7 TRBV7-2 - - TGTGCCAGCAGCTTGGGGGGGCTTTACGAGCAGTACTTC CASSLGGLYEQYF
TRBJ2-7 TRBV28 TRBD2 - TGTGCCAGTATGAAAGCGGGAGGAGGGGGAGTGATTTTCGAGCAGTACTTC CASMKAGGGGVIFEQYF
TRBJ2-1 TRBV6-5 TRBD2 - TGTGCCAGCAGTTATAATAGCGGGAGTGGAAATGAGCAGTTCTTC CASSYNSGSGNEQFF
TRBJ2-7 TRBV10-3 - - TGTGCCATCCGCGGACGTCAGTCCTACGAGCAGTACTTC CAIRGRQSYEQYF
TRBJ2-7 TRBV5-1 - - TGCGCCAGCAGCTTAAGGCCGTACGAGCAGTACTTC CASSLRPYEQYF
TRBJ2-7 TRBV4-2 - - TGTGCCAGCAGCCAAGACCCATCCCTATACGAGCAGTACTTC CASSQDPSLYEQYF
TRBJ2-3 TRBV7-6 TRBD2 once TGTGCCAGCAGCGACGGACTAGCGGGAGGTTCAGATACGCAGTATTTT CASSDGLAGGSDTQYF
TRBJ2-2 TRBV9 TRBD1 - TGTGCCAGCAGCGTAGATGGCGGACAGGGACCCAAAACCGGGGAGCTGTTTTTT CASSVDGGQGPKTGELFF
TRBJ2-1 TRBV7-2 - - TGTGCCAGCAGCGACGTTGACCACAATGAGCAGTTCTTC CASSDVDHNEQFF
TRBJ2-3 TRBV14 TRBD1 - TGTGCCAGCAGCCAAGATCCGAACAGGGGGCTTCAAGATACGCAGTATTTT CASSQDPNRGLQDTQYF
TRBJ2-7 TRBV5-1 - - TGCGCCAGCAGCTTGGACGGGAGTTACGAGCAGTACTTC CASSLDGSYEQYF
TRBJ2-1 TRBV19 - - TGTGCCAGTAGTACGTGGGTGGACAATGAGCAGTTCTTC CASSTWVDNEQFF
TRBJ2-7 TRBV11-2 - - TGTGCCAGCAGCCCCTCTAGGCAGGGATCGCTTTCCTACGAGCAGTACTTC CASSPSRQGSLSYEQYF
TRBJ1-1 TRBV29-1 - - TGCAGCGTTGAAGACGGAATGAACACTGAAGCTTTCTTT CSVEDGMNTEAFF
TRBJ2-7 TRBV4-2 - - TGTGCCAGCAGCCAAGAAGGAACCGAGCAGTACTTC CASSQEGTEQYF
TRBJ2-7 TRBV9 - - TGTGCCAGCAACATGACAGAACCCTACGAGCAGTACTTC CASNMTEPYEQYF
TRBJ2-3 TRBV6-5 - - TGTGCCAGCAGTTCCTTGGGGGGACGCGCAGATACGCAGTATTTT CASSSLGGRADTQYF
TRBJ2-3 TRBV5-1 - - TGCGCCAGCAGAGGGACCAGCACAGATACGCAGTATTTT CASRGTSTDTQYF
TRBJ1-5 TRBV27 - - TGTGCCAGCAGTTTATTCACAGGGTACCAGCCCCAGCATTTT CASSLFTGYQPQHF
TRBJ2-2 TRBV7-9 - - TGTGCCAGCAGCTTGACGGGACACGCAAACACCGGGGAGCTGTTTTTT CASSLTGHANTGELFF
TRBJ2-7 TRBV5-1 - - TGCGCCAGCAGCTTGGTTGGGGACGGTACGGTCGAGCAGTACTTC CASSLVGDGTVEQYF
TRBJ2-1 TRBV27 - once TGTGCCACCACGACGTACGGGGGGACATTCTTC CATTTYGGTFF
TRBJ1-2 TRBV25-1 TRBD1 - TGTGCCAGCAGTGAATCAGAAGGGGGCTTGAGTTATGGCTACACCTTC CASSESEGGLSYGYTF
TRBJ2-7 TRBV5-6 - - TGTGCCAGCAGCTTACGGGTCTACTACGAGCAGTACTTC CASSLRVYYEQYF
TRBJ2-1 TRBV4-1 - - TGCGCCAGCAGCCAACCCTACAATGAGCAGTTCTTC CASSQPYNEQFF
TRBJ2-7 TRBV14 - - TGTGCCAGCAGCCAACCCCGGGGAGGGGGCCTCTACGAGCAGTACTTC CASSQPRGGGLYEQYF
TRBJ2-3 TRBV7-9 - - TGTGCCAGCAGCACCACGAGGGAGTCAGATACGCAGTATTTT CASSTTRESDTQYF
TRBJ2-1 TRBV7-2 - once TGTGCCAGCAGCTTTGGGTTTGAGCAGTTCTTC CASSFGFEQFF
TRBJ2-1 TRBV27 - - TGTGCCAGCAGTCTTAGCGGCCCCATCAACAATGAGCAGTTCTTC CASSLSGPINNEQFF
TRBJ2-3 TRBV5-1 - - TGCGCCAGCAGCTTAGGGCCAGGTGGGTTCGGGTCGACAGATACGCAGTATTTT CASSLGPGGFGSTDTQYF
TRBJ2-7 TRBV10-1 - - TGCGCCAGCAGTGACAACTCCTACGAGCAGTACTTC CASSDNSYEQYF
TRBJ1-2 TRBV9 TRBD1 - TGTGCCAGCAGCGTAGGAAGTGGAACACTGACAGGGACCTATGGCTACACCTTC CASSVGSGTLTGTYGYTF
TRBJ2-3 TRBV18 - - TGTGCCAGCTCACCTTGGGAGAGCACAGATACGCAGTATTTT CASSPWESTDTQYF
TRBJ2-1 TRBV11-2 TRBD2 - TGTGCCAGCAGCTTTGGACTAGCGGGAGATGGGAATGAGCAGTTCTTC CASSFGLAGDGNEQFF
TRBJ2-7 TRBV7-6 TRBD1 - TGTGCCAGCAGCCTTGGACAGGGACATACCTACGAGCAGTACTTC CASSLGQGHTYEQYF
TRBJ2-4 TRBV4-3 - - TGCGCCAGCAGCCCTGGGCAGTTAGACATTCAGTACTTC CASSPGQLDIQYF